This T cell receptor (beta chain) derives from a study of shared clonotypes between healthy human individuals (dated by TCRdb to 2018 to 2020). Broadly, across the study: Three men and a couple of women, aged 18 to 49 years, made up the cohort. For each donor, three plates each were used for CD4 naive and CD4 memory, two plates were used for CD8 naive, and one plate was used for CD8 memory. To estimate repertoire size and how much clonotypes are shared between individuals, the study performed deep sequencing of blood TCR repertoires from about five healthy adults. To increase sequencing depth and limit assay-specific biases, TCR repertoire library preparation and sequencing were carried out by different laboratories using diverse techniques. Per donor, leukapheresis produced somewhere between about 0.8 and 9 billion PBMCs.

Using the deep immunoSEQ assay, multiplex PCR amplified TCR CDR3 regions from genomic DNA. Genomic DNA extracted from each cell subset was distributed evenly over all wells of several immunoSEQ 96-well plates, and each plate served as one replicate. For sorted subsets, around 0.2 ug of genomic DNA, equivalent to 25,000 to 35,000 T cell genomes, went into each replicate PCR. Purified libraries were quantified with a Qubit 3.0 fluorometer, sized on a Bioanalyzer 2100, and re-quantified with the KAPA Library Quantification kit. A separate single-read 150-cycle Illumina NextSeq 550 flow cell was used to sequence each immunoSEQ 96-well plate. In the authors' own workflow: Because the immunoSEQ output held only junctional sequences and lacked quality scores, the filtering could not match the filtering applied to full-length reads. Sequences were annotated with PyIR, a Python wrapper for IgBLAST v1.9, and V/J genes and CDR3 were assigned using IMGT germline references. Reads were removed for weak V/J assignments (E-value above 1e-6), missing CDR3, stop codons, out-of-frame junctions, or ambiguous translated residues. A V3J clonotype was defined by an identical inferred V gene, J gene, and CDR3 amino acid sequence. Percentage overlap between repertoires was computed as shared unique clonotypes divided by the size of the smaller repertoire. RTK rarefaction, the Chao1 estimator, and Recon v2.1 estimates of unobserved clonotypes were used to assess repertoire richness. For all TCRbeta clonotypes obtained by the gDNA method from a few donors, generation probabilities were computed with OLGA. TCRdb limited this immuneACCESS table to in-frame rearrangements with V and J called. A share of clones is missing; checked studies link under half to unresolved V genes, and the rest is unexplained. The DNA was the basis for D and trimming; V, J and clone size are from that table. This sample lists some 2.1 million clones; over 85% were detected once. The ten largest clonotypes hold 1% to 1.3% of the sample.

CD8 naive samples were obtained by positive selection for CCR7 among CD45RO-negative cells, yielding a CD45RA+CCR7+ population from which TemRA cells were excluded. The donors were healthy, HIV-negative adults who had no recently reported acute infections or vaccinations. All donors were Caucasian adults living in Nashville, Tennessee, USA. Blood was collected by leukapheresis, and PBMCs were isolated by Ficoll-Histopaque density gradient centrifugation and then cryopreserved in liquid nitrogen vapor phase. Purity and quantity of every magnetically sorted T cell population were checked by analytical flow cytometry. Each sorted fraction had its genomic DNA isolated and then quantified by UV absorbance on a Nanodrop 2000c. Here is what the overall study found, with its caveats: Only blood was sampled, and tissue TCR repertoires likely differ from those in blood. Pairwise subsampling indicated that sequencing depth was expected to affect the degree of clonotype sharing among donors. Even with the large sequencing depth, rarefaction of the sorted-subset datasets indicated that sequencing was incomplete. Because the study included only a small number of donors, the genetic and exposure-history diversity represented was limited. Naive subsets generally had larger estimated clonotype richness than memory subsets did. Sharing across a handful of donors was observed for around 5% of naive CD4, 3% to 3.5% of naive CD8, about 2.3% of memory CD4, and 0.4% of memory CD8 clonotypes. Compared with non-shared clonotypes, the clonotypes found in all four sorted-subset donors had higher generation probabilities.

In regard to this clone: This clone's antigen is unknown. Base-call qualities are not available, and no considerably larger clone is one nucleotide away.

V loses 2 bases of germline sequence and J loses 1 base, and the interval between the two ends is 10 bases. Reading the germline V gene gives CDR1 WSHSY and CDR2 SAAADI. The CDR3, cysteine through phenylalanine, is 15 amino acids long. Here the CDR3 DNA is all that survives: 45 bases in frame from base 1. Material: naive CD8+ T cells sorted from blood. The sample's cell subset or site label, decoded: CD45RA+CCR7+. The clonotype was recovered from a man between 18 and 35 years old in good health. This receptor chain uses TRBV10-2 and TRBJ2-3; the D gene cannot be resolved reliably. The CDR3 region: CASSEVPGGTDTQYF. The nucleotide sequence reads as follows: TGCGCCAGCAGTGAGGTCCCCGGTGGCACAGATACGCAGTATTTT.